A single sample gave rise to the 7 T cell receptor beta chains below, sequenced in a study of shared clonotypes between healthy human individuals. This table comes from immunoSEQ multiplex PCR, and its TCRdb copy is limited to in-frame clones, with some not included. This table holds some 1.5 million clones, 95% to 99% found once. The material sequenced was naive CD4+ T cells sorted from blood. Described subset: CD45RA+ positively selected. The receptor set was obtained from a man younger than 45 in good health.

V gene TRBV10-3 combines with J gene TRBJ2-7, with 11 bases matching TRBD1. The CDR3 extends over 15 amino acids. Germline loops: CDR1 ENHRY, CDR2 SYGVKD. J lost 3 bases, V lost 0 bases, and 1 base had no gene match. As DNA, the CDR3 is TGTGCCATCAGTGAGTCGGGGACAGGGGGCTACGAGCAGTACTTC. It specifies CAISESGTGGYEQYF.

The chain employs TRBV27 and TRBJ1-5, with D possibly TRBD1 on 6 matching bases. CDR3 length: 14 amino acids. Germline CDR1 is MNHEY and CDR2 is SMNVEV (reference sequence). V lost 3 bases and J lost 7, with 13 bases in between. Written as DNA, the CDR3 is TGTGCCAGCAGTTTGGTACAGGGAAGACAGCCCCAGCATTTT. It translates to CASSLVQGRQPQHF.

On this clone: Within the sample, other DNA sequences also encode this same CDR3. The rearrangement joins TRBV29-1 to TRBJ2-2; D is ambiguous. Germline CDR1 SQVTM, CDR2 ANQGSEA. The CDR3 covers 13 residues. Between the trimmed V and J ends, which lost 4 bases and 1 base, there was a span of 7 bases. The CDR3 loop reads CSVGSGNTGELFF. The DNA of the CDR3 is TGCAGCGTTGGGTCAGGGAACACCGGGGAGCTGTTTTTT.

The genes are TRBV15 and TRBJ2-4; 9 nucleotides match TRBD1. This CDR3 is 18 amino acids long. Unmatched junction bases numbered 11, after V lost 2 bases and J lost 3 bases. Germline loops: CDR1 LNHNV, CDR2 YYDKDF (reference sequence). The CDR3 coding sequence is TGTGCCACCAGCAGAACAGGGGGCGGAGGTGTTGGCAAAAACATTCAGTACTTC. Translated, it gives CATSRTGGGGVGKNIQYF. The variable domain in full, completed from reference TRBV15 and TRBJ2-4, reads DAMVIQNPRYQVTQFGKPVTLSCSQTLNHNVMYWYQQKSSQAPKLLFHYYDKDFNNEADTPDNFQSRRPNTSFCFLDIRSPGLGDTAMYLCATSRTGGGGVGKNIQYFGAGTRLSVL.

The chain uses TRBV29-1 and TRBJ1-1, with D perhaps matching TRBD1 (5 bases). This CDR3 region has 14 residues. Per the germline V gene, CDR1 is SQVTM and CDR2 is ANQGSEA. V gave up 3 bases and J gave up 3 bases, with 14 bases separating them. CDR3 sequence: CSVESTAGYTEAFF. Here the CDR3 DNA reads TGCAGCGTTGAGTCGACAGCGGGATACACTGAAGCTTTCTTT.

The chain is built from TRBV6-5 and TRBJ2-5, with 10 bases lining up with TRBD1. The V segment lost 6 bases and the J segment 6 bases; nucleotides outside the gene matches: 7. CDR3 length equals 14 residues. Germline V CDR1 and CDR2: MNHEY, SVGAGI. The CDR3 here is CASRGPGQGKTQYF. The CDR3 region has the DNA TGTGCCAGCAGGGGCCCGGGACAGGGGAAGACCCAGTACTTC.

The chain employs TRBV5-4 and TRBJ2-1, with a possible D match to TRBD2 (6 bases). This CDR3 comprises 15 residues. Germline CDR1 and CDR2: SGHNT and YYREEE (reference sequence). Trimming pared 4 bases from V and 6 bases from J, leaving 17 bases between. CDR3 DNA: TGTGCCAGCAGCCCAAGCGGGTGGAAGCCCAATGAGCAGTTCTTC. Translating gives CASSPSGWKPNEQFF.